This T cell receptor (beta chain) was captured in a study of blood T cell repertoires in COVID-19. Study in general: PBMCs, B-cell-depleted T cells, or T cells were the source of the cDNA or gDNA that made up the material.

In its sample, this clone was seen once. Sequencing was performed with immunoSEQ multiplex PCR; in TCRdb, only in-frame clones are kept and a portion is missing. The sample contains roughly 140,000 clones, around 87% of which appear only once. The source material was peripheral blood. This receptor was taken from a human donor in a cohort sampled during active COVID-19.

The CDR3 spells CASSLSQSTNEKLFF. The CDR3 DNA is TGTGCCAGCAGCTTAAGTCAGTCAACTAATGAAAAACTGTTTTTT. The chain uses TRBV7-2 and TRBJ1-4; no definite D call. Trimming removed 2 bases at V and 0 bases at J, with 7 bases between. The CDR3 length is 15 residues. Germline V CDR1 and CDR2: SGHTA, FQGNSA.